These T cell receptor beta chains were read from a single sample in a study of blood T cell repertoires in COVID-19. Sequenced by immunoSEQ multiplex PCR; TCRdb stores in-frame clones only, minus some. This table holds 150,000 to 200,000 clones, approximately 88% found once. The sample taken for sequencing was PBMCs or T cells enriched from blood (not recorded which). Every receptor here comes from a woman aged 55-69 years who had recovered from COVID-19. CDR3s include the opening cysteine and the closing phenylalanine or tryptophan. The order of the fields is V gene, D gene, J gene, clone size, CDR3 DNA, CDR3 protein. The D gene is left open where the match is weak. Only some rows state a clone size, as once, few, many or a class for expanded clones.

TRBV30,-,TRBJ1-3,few,TGTGCCTGGAGTGTAGCCAAAGGAAACACCATATATTTT,CAWSVAKGNTIYF
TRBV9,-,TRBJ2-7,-,TGTGCCAGCAGCCGTACTCCGGGGGTTTTCGAGCAGTACTTC,CASSRTPGVFEQYF
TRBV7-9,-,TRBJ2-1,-,TGTGCCAGCAGCCCGGGACTTGGCACCTACAATGAGCAGTTCTTC,CASSPGLGTYNEQFF
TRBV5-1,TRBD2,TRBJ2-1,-,TGCGCCAGCAGCTTGGGGACTAGCGGGAGAGGAGAGCAGTTCTTC,CASSLGTSGRGEQFF
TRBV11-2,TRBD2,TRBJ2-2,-,TGTGCCAGCAGCTTAGTCTCTAGCGGAGGCGGGGAGCTGTTTTTT,CASSLVSSGGGELFF
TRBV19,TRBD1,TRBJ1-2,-,TGTGCCAGTAGTGAGCCGGGACAGGGGATCTATGGCTACACCTTC,CASSEPGQGIYGYTF
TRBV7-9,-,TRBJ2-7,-,TGTGCCAGCAGCCGGGTAGGCCTGTTTGACGAGCAGTACTTC,CASSRVGLFDEQYF
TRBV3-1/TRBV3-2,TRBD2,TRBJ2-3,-,TGTGCCAGCAGCCAAGGAGTGACGGGACTAGCGGGAGTCAGTAGCGCAGATACGCAGTATTTT,CASSQGVTGLAGVSSADTQYF
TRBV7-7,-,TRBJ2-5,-,TGTGCTAGCAGCGAAAAGGAGTTTCGGGGTCAAGAGACCCAGTACTTC,CASSEKEFRGQETQYF
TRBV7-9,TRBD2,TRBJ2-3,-,TGTGCCAGCAGCTGGCCGGGACTAGCGTCAGATACGCAGTATTTT,CASSWPGLASDTQYF